This TCR beta chain comes out of a study of blood T cell repertoires in COVID-19 (dated by TCRdb to the early 2020s). At the level of the whole study: The collaborator samples originated in the United States, Italy and Spain and spanned the acute and convalescent phases of COVID-19. Subjects who had been exposed to COVID-19, were actively infected with it, or had recovered from it provided the deeply sampled blood TCRbeta repertoires that made up the dataset. The prospective study material was composed of cDNA or gDNA derived from T cells, B-cell-depleted T cells, or PBMCs. The repertoires were released in a freely available public database meant as a resource for research on the immune response to SARS-CoV-2. Samples came from the ongoing ImmuneRACE study (first 160 participants) plus 1,254 subjects from 6 global collaborators. Nearly every sample came with metadata listing a de-identified subject ID, COVID-19 status, age in years and sex. Where HLA class I and class II types were available, the types were taken from metadata supplied by the sample provider, not from assay-based typing. General conclusions and limits of the study: The amount of clinical and demographic metadata varied by source and participant and was provided uncurated.

Whole blood was collected in K2EDTA tubes by collaborating institutions according to the institutions' own protocols. For TCRbeta analysis, collaborators shipped samples in one of three forms: frozen whole blood, isolated PBMCs, or DNA extracted from either of those sample types. TCRbeta CDR3 regions were amplified from genomic DNA using the immunoSEQ Assay, a bias-controlled multiplex PCR. As for the authors' bioinformatics: The number of nucleated cells in each sample was estimated by amplification of reference gene primers within the assay. To quantify the absolute abundance of each unique TCRbeta CDR3 rearrangement, sequence reads were collapsed and filtered. Productive Simpson clonality was computed per sample as the square root of Simpson's diversity index over productive rearrangements. This immuneACCESS table, as held by TCRdb, lists in-frame sequences with V and J called but not all clones. Of the missing ones, under half trace to an unresolved V gene in checked studies; the others have no known cause. Clone size and V and J calls were adopted from that table, with D and trimming inferred from the DNA. Present in this sample are 130,000 to 150,000 clones, approximately 84% of which were seen just once. Together, the top ten hold 4.8% of the sample.

Details on this clone: Its specific antigen is unknown. No clone much larger than this one lies a single base away; base qualities are absent.

The CDR3 numbers 15 residues from cysteine through phenylalanine. The DNA shown is the 45-base CDR3, in frame from base 1. Trimming leaves V shorter by 1 base and J shorter by 7 bases, with the junction holding 2 bases beyond the gene matches. Based on the germline V gene (reference sequence), the CDR1 and CDR2 sequences are SGHKS and YYEKEE. The chain employs TRBV5-5 and TRBJ2-5, with 15 bases in between that match TRBD2. Sequencing input: peripheral blood. The TCR comes from a human donor in a cohort sampled during active COVID-19. The CDR3 sequence is CASSLSGLAGGTQYF. The DNA sequence is as follows: TGTGCCAGCAGCTTGTCGGGACTAGCGGGAGGGACCCAGTACTTC.